The next 16 T cell receptor beta chains were all read from a single sample in a study of T cell changes during pregnancy in multiple sclerosis. Measured with immunoSEQ multiplex PCR; TCRdb has only the in-frame clones, and not every one. The sample holds some 64,000 clones; about 92% are singletons and the top ten take roughly 1.6%. Sequenced here: peripheral blood, sampled after pregnancy. The receptors derive from a female donor with multiple sclerosis, enrolled in a pregnancy study.

V usage is TRBV7-9 and J usage is TRBJ1-1, with a tentative D call TRBD1 (5 bases). The V gene lost 5 bases and the J gene lost 1 base, with 14 bases spanning the gap. This CDR3 has 15 amino acids. Germline V lookup: CDR1 SEHNR, CDR2 FQNEAQ (reference sequence). The CDR3 nucleotides are TGTGCCAGCAGCCCTACAGGTTATCCGAACACTGAAGCTTTCTTT. Protein: CASSPTGYPNTEAFF. Supplemented by reference TRBV7-9 and TRBJ1-1, the full variable domain reads DTGVSQNPRHKITKRGQNVTFRCDPISEHNRLYWYRQTLGQGPEFLTYFQNEAQLEKSRLLSDRFSAERPKGSFSTLEIQRTEQGDSAMYLCASSPTGYPNTEAFFGQGTRLTVV.

The chain links TRBV5-4 to TRBJ2-7; the match to TRBD2 covers 7 bases. This CDR3 is 14 amino acids long. Germline V gene sequence: CDR1 SGHNT, CDR2 YYREEE (reference sequence). Germline trimming cut 2 bases from V and 4 bases from J; bases unmatched to any gene: 6. CDR3 sequence: CASSLGLAEYEQYF. The CDR3, as DNA: TGTGCCAGCAGCTTAGGGCTAGCGGAGTACGAGCAGTACTTC.

The V and J genes are TRBV19 and TRBJ1-5; 9 bases fit TRBD1. CDR3 length: 16 residues. Trimming removed 3 bases from V and 7 bases from J; junction bases left unmatched: 10. The germline gives CDR1 LNHDA, CDR2 SQIVND (reference sequence). This chain's CDR3 is CASSMLDRGSGQPQHF. CDR3 nucleotides: TGTGCCAGTAGTATGCTAGACAGGGGGTCAGGACAGCCCCAGCATTTT.

The V and J genes are TRBV28 and TRBJ1-2, with TRBD1 as a possible D gene (6 bases). The CDR3 length is 12 residues. Trimming stripped 6 bases from V and 14 bases from J, with 19 bases between. The germline CDR1 and CDR2 sequences are MDHEN and SYDVKM. The CDR3 bases are TGTGCCAGCAGACAAGGACAGTTCGTCCTAACCTTC. Protein product: CASRQGQFVLTF.

The V gene is TRBV25-1, the J gene TRBJ1-2, with 9 bases that match TRBD1. J gave up 7 bases and V 2 bases, and 5 bases lay outside the gene matches. This CDR3 spans 14 amino acids. Germline CDR1 and CDR2: MGHDK and SYGVNS. The CDR3 sequence: CASSEQQGARGYTF. Written as DNA, the CDR3 is TGTGCCAGCAGTGAACAACAGGGGGCACGTGGCTACACCTTC.

In nucleotides, the CDR3 is TGCGCCAGCAGGGAGGACAGGGGGCACCCGAACACTGAAGCTTTCTTT. It codes for CASREDRGHPNTEAFF. This chain joins TRBV10-2 and TRBJ1-1, with 11 bases lining up with TRBD1. The V segment lost 6 bases and the J segment 1 base; nucleotides outside the gene matches: 7. The CDR3 runs to 16 residues. The V gene's germline CDR1 is WSHSY and CDR2 SAAADI.

The rearrangement uses TRBV30 and TRBJ2-7; unclear D gene. The germline V and J ends were trimmed by 2 bases and 3 bases, with 5 bases remaining between them. Germline V CDR1 and CDR2: GTSNPN, SVGIG (reference sequence). This CDR3 has 11 residues. The CDR3 coding sequence is TGTGCCTGGAGTTTAAACTACGAGCAGTACTTC. Its protein is CAWSLNYEQYF.

J is TRBJ1-3 and V is TRBV5-1, with 9 bases matching TRBD1. Germline CDR1 and CDR2: SGHRS and YFSETQ. There are 15 residues in the CDR3. The J segment lost 5 bases and the V segment lost 4 bases, leaving 7 bases of the junction unmatched. The CDR3 coding sequence is TGCGCCAGCAGCCACTCCGGACAGGGGAGAAACACCATATATTTT. It codes for CASSHSGQGRNTIYF.

The chain couples TRBV27 to TRBJ2-1, with D possibly being TRBD1 (5 bases). V lost 0 bases, J lost 4 bases, and 16 bases lay in between. This CDR3 has 17 amino acids. In germline, CDR1 is MNHEY, CDR2 SMNVEV (reference sequence). The CDR3 here is CASSLSTEWTSYNEQFF. CDR3 bases: TGTGCCAGCAGTTTATCAACGGAATGGACATCTTACAATGAGCAGTTCTTC.

This clone has a handful of counts. This chain links TRBV4-3 with TRBJ2-1; D perhaps matches TRBD2 (6 bases). This CDR3 is 16 amino acids long. V lost 0 bases to trimming and J lost 2 bases, with 11 bases between them. CDR1 and CDR2 (germline): LGHNA, YSLEER. The DNA of the CDR3 is TGCGCCAGCAGCCAAGAATCGGGAGAGCCCTACAATGAGCAGTTCTTC. Translation gives CASSQESGEPYNEQFF.

The chain is built from TRBV12-1 and TRBJ2-7; the DNA was not compared with TRBD2, the D call given in the table. TRBV12-1 is reported as a pseudogene. This CDR3 has 14 residues. The DNA of the CDR3 is TGTGCCAGCAGTCGTCAGGAGGGGTACTACGAGCAGTACTTC. This translates into CASSRQEGYYEQYF.

V gene TRBV10-3 combines with J gene TRBJ1-1; TRBD1 agrees at 9 bases. The V and J ends lost 7 bases and 4 bases, in that order; junction bases with no gene match: 7. The CDR3 length is 14 residues. Per germline, CDR1 ENHRY and CDR2 SYGVKD. The CDR3 loop reads CAITGTGKITEAFF. DNA of the CDR3: TGTGCCATCACCGGGACAGGGAAGATCACTGAAGCTTTCTTT.

V gene TRBV6-5 combines with J gene TRBJ2-5; 8 bases align to TRBD1. Looked up from germline, CDR1 is MNHEY and CDR2 is SVGAGI. The V segment lost 6 bases and the J segment 5 bases; nucleotides outside the gene matches: 5. The CDR3 totals 13 residues. CDR3: CASSSRDRETQYF. The CDR3, as DNA: TGTGCCAGCAGCTCCCGGGACAGGGAGACCCAGTACTTC.

The gene calls are TRBV7-9 and TRBJ2-7; 9 bases map to TRBD2. The germline CDR1 and CDR2 sequences are SEHNR and FQNEAQ (reference sequence). With V trimmed by 5 bases and J by 2 bases, 4 bases remained unmatched. The length of the CDR3 is 14 residues. CDR3 DNA sequence: TGTGCCAGCAGCGCCTTAGCGGGAGCCTACGAGCAGTACTTC. Its translation is CASSALAGAYEQYF.

The chain links TRBV19 to TRBJ1-1; TRBD1 aligns across 8 bases. Germline CDR1 is LNHDA and CDR2 is SQIVND (reference sequence). V was clipped by 3 bases and J by 0 bases; unmatched bases: 9. There are 17 residues in the CDR3. In DNA, the CDR3 is TGTGCCAGTAGTATTATAATAGGGACAGGCATGAACACTGAAGCTTTCTTT. Translating gives CASSIIIGTGMNTEAFF.

V usage is TRBV19 and J usage is TRBJ2-1; no clear D. V lost 7 bases to trimming and J lost 0 bases, with 10 bases between them. CDR1 is LNHDA, CDR2 SQIVND, per germline (reference sequence). This CDR3 has 14 residues. CDR3 sequence: CASNKEPSYNEQFF. CDR3 DNA: TGTGCCAGTAATAAGGAGCCCTCCTACAATGAGCAGTTCTTC.